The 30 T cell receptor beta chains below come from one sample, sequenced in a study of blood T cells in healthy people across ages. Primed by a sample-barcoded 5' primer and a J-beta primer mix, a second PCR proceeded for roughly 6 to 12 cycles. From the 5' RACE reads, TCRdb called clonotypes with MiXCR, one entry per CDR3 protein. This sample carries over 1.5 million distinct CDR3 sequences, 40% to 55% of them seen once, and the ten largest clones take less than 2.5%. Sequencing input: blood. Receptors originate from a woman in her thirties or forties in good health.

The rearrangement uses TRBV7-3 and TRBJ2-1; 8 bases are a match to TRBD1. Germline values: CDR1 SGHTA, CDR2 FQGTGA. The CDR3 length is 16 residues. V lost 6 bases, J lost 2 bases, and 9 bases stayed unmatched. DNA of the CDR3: TGTGCCAGCAGAACCGGGACAGGAGCGACCTACAATGAGCAGTTCTTC. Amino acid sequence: CASRTGTGATYNEQFF. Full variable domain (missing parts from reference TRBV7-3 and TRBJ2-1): GAGVSQTPSNKVTEKGKYVELRCDPISGHTALYWYRQSLGQGPEFLIYFQGTGAADDSGLPNDRFFAVRPEGSVSTLKIQRTERGDSAVYLCASRTGTGATYNEQFFGPGTRLTVL.

CDR3: CASSVKQGGSYGYTF. DNA for the CDR3: TGTGCCAGCAGCGTTAAACAGGGGGGGAGCTATGGCTACACCTTC. This chain connects TRBV7-2 to TRBJ1-2, with TRBD1 matching 8 bases. In germline, CDR1 is SGHTA, CDR2 FQGNSA. The CDR3 has 15 amino acids. Germline trimming cut 5 bases from V and 4 bases from J; bases unmatched to any gene: 9.

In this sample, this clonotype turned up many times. The CDR3 bases are TGTGCCAGCAGCCGGAGCTGGGAGGAGACCCAGTACTTC. It encodes CASSRSWEETQYF. This chain connects TRBV7-2 to TRBJ2-5; D perhaps matches TRBD2 (5 bases). Germline V gives CDR1 SGHTA, CDR2 FQGNSA. V lost 5 bases and J 5 bases, leaving 12 bases between the germline ends. The CDR3 spans 13 residues. Full variable domain (outside the CDR3, taken from reference TRBV7-2 and TRBJ2-5): GAGVSQSPSNKVTEKGKDVELRCDPISGHTALYWYRQSLGQGLEFLIYFQGNSAPDKSGLPSDRFSAERTGGSVSTLTIQRTQQEDSAVYLCASSRSWEETQYFGPGTRLLVL.

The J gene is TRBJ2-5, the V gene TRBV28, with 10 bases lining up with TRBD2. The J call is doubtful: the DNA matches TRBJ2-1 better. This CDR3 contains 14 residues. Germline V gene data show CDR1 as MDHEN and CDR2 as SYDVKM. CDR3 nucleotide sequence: TGTGCCAGCAGTCTAGCGGGAGAGAAAGAGACCCAGTTCTTC. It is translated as CASSLAGEKETQFF.

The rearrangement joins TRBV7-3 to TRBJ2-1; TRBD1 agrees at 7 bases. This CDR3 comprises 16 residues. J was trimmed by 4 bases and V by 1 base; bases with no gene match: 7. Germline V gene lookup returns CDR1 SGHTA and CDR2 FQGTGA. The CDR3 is CASSLRGQPPYNEQFF. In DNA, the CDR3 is TGTGCCAGCAGCTTAAGGGGACAGCCCCCTTACAATGAGCAGTTCTTC. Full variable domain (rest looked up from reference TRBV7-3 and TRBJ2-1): GAGVSQTPSNKVTEKGKYVELRCDPISGHTALYWYRQSLGQGPEFLIYFQGTGAADDSGLPNDRFFAVRPEGSVSTLKIQRTERGDSAVYLCASSLRGQPPYNEQFFGPGTRLTVL.

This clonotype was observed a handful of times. CDR3 nucleotide sequence: TGCGCCAGCAGCCAAGATGTGCCAGGGGGCATCTCTGGGGCCAACGTCCTGACTTTC. Protein sequence: CASSQDVPGGISGANVLTF. The chain recombines TRBV4-3 with TRBJ2-6; the match to TRBD1 covers 8 bases. Germline V gene data show CDR1 as LGHNA and CDR2 as YSLEER. The CDR3 sequence is 19 residues long. Losses at the gene ends were 0 bases for V and 0 bases for J; bases not matched to a gene: 7.

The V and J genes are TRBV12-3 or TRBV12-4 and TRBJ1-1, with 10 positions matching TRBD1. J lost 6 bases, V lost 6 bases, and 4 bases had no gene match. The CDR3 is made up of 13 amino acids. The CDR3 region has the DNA TGTGCCAGCAGGCCGACAGGGGGCCCTGAAGCTTTCTTT. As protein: CASRPTGGPEAFF.

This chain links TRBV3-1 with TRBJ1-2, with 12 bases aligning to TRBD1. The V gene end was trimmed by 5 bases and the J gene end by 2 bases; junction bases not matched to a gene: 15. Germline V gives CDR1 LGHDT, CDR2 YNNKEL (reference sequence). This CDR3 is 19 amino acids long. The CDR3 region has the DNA TGTGCCAGCAGCTTTTTTGTTCGGGACAGGGGGCTTACGAACTATGGCTACACCTTC. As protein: CASSFFVRDRGLTNYGYTF.

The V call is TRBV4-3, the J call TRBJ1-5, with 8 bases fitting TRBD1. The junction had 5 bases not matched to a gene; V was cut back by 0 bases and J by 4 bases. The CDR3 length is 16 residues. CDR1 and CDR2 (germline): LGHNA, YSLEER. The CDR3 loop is CASSQDRGQENQPQHF. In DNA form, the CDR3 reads TGCGCCAGCAGCCAAGATAGGGGACAGGAGAATCAGCCCCAGCATTTT.

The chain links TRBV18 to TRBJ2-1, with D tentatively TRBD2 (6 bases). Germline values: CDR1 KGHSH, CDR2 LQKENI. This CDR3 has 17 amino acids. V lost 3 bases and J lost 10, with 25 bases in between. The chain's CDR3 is CASSPEGAGSPYWEQFF. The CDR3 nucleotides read TGTGCCAGCTCACCTGAAGGGGCGGGAAGCCCATACTGGGAGCAGTTCTTC.

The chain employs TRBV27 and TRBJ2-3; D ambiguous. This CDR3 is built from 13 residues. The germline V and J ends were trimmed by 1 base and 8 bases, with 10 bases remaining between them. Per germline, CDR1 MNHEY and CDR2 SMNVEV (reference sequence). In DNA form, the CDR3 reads TGTGCCAGCAGTTTATTGGGTTGGGGTACGCAGTATTTT. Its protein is CASSLLGWGTQYF.

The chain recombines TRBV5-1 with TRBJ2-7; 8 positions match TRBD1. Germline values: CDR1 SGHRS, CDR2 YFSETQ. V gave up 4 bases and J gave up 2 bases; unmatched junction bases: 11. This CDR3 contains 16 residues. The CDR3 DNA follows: TGCGCCAGCAGCCCAAAAGGACAGGGATTTACCTACGAGCAGTACTTC. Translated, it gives CASSPKGQGFTYEQYF.

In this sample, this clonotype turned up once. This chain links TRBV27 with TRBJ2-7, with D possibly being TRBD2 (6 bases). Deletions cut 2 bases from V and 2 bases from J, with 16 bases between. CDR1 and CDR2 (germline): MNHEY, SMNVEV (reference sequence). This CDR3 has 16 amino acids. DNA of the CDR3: TGTGCCAGCAGTTTACCTGAGGCGGGGTCCCCCTACGAGCAGTACTTC. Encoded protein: CASSLPEAGSPYEQYF.

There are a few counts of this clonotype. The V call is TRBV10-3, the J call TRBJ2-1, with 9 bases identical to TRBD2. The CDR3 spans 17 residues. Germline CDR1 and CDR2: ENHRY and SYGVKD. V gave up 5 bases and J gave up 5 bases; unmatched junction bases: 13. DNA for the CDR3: TGTGCCATCAGTAAATCTAGCGGACTAGCGCTAGACAATGAGCAGTTCTTC. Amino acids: CAISKSSGLALDNEQFF.

CDR3 sequence: CASSYIGNSPLHF. The DNA for the CDR3 is TGTGCCAGCAGTTATATTGGTAATTCACCCCTCCACTTT. The chain joins TRBV6-5 to TRBJ1-6; D not resolved. The V end lost 3 bases, the J end lost 6 bases, and 6 bases lay between the germline ends. CDR3 length equals 13 residues. Germline values: CDR1 MNHEY, CDR2 SVGAGI.

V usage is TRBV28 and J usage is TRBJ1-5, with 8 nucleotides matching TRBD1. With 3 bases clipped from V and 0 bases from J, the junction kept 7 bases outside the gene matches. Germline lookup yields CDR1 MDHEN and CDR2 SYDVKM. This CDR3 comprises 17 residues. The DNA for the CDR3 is TGTGCCAGCAGTTTTCTGACAGGGGCCCTTAGCAATCAGCCCCAGCATTTT. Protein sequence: CASSFLTGALSNQPQHF. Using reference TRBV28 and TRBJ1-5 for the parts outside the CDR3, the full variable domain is DVKVTQSSRYLVKRTGEKVFLECVQDMDHENMFWYRQDPGLGLRLIYFSYDVKMKEKGDIPEGYSVSREKKERFSLILESASTNQTSMYLCASSFLTGALSNQPQHFGDGTRLSIL.

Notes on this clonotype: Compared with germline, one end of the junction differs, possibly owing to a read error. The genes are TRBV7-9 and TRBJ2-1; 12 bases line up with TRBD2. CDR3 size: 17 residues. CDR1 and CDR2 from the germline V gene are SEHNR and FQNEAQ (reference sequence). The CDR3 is CASSFRPGTSGHNKQFF. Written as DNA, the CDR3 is TGTGCCAGCAGCTTCCGCCCCGGGACTAGCGGGCACAATAAGCAGTTCTTC. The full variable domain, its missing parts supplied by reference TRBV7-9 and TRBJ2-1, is DTGVSQNPRHKITKRGQNVTFRCDPISEHNRLYWYRQTLGQGPEFLTYFQNEAQLEKSRLLSDRFSAERPKGSFSTLEIQRTEQGDSAMYLCASSFRPGTSGHNKQFFGPGTRLTVL.

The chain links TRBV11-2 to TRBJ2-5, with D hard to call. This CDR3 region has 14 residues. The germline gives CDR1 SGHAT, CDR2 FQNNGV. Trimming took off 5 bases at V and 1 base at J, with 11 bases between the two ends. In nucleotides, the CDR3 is TGTGCCAGCAGCGCAAGGCCCTTCCAAGAGACCCAGTACTTC. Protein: CASSARPFQETQYF.

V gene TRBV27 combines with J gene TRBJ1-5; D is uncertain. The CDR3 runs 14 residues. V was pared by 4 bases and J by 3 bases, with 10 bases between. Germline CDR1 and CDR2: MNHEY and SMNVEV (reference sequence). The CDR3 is CASSYSRLNQPQHF. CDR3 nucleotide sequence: TGTGCCAGCAGTTACAGTAGACTCAATCAGCCCCAGCATTTT.

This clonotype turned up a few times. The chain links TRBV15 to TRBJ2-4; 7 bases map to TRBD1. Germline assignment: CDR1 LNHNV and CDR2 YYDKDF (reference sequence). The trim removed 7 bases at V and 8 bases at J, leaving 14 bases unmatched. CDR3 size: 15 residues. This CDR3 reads CATTTSADRVHIQYF. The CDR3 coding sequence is TGTGCCACCACGACCTCGGCTGACAGGGTACACATTCAGTACTTC.

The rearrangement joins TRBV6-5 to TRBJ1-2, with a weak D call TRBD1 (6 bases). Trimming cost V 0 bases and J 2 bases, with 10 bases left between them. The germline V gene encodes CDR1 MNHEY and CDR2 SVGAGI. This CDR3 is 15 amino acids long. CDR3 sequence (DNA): TGTGCCAGCAGTTACTCGCCAGGGGAGAACTATGGCTACACCTTC. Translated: CASSYSPGENYGYTF.

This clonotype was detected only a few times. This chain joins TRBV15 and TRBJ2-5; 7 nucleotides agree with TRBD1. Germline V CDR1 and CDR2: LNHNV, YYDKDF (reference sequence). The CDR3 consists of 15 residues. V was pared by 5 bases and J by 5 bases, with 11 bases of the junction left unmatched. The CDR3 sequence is CATSSGSDRLETQYF. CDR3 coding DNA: TGTGCCACCAGCTCCGGCTCGGACAGGCTGGAGACCCAGTACTTC.

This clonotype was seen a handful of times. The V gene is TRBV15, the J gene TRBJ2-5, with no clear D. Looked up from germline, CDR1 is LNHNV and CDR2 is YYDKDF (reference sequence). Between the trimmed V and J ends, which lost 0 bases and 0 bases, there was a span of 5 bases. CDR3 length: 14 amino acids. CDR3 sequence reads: CATSREGYQETQYF. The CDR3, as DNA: TGTGCCACCAGCAGAGAGGGGTACCAAGAGACCCAGTACTTC.

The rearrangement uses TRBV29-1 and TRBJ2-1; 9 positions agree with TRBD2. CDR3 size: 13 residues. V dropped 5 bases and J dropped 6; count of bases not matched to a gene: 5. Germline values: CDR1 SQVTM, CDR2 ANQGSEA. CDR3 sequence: CSVRGAGGNEQFF. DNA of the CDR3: TGCAGCGTTAGAGGAGCGGGGGGCAATGAGCAGTTCTTC.

The CDR3 here is CASSSGQGAREQYF. The CDR3 bases are TGTGCCAGCAGTTCCGGACAGGGGGCGAGAGAGCAGTACTTC. The chain is built from TRBV7-2 and TRBJ2-7; 11 bases map to TRBD1. The length of the CDR3 is 14 residues. The J segment lost 7 bases and the V segment lost 6 bases, leaving 8 bases of the junction unmatched. Germline CDR1 and CDR2: SGHTA and FQGNSA.

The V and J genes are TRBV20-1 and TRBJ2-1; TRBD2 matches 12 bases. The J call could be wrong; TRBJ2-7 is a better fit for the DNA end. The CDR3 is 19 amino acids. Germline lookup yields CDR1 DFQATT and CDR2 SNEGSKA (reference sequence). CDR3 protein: CSARDRLAGGLSSYNEQYF. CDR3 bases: TGCAGTGCTAGAGATCGGCTAGCGGGGGGGTTGAGCTCCTACAATGAGCAGTACTTC.

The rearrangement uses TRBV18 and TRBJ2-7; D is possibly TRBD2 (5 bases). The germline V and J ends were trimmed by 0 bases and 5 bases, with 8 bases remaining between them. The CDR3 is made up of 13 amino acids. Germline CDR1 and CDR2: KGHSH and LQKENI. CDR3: CASSPPMGDEQYF. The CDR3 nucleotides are TGTGCCAGCTCACCACCGATGGGAGACGAGCAGTACTTC.

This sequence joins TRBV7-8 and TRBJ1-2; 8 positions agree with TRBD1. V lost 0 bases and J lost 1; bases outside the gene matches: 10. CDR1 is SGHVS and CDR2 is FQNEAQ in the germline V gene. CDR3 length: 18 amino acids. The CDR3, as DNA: TGTGCCAGCAGCTTAGCGCGTCAGGGGGCGCGAGTTAACTATGGCTACACCTTC. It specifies CASSLARQGARVNYGYTF.

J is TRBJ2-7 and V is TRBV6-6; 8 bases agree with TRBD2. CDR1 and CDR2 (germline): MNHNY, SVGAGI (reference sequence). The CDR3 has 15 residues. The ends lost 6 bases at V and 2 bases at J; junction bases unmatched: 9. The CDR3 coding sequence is TGTGCCAGCAGAACCTCGGGGACTAGACCCTACGAGCAGTACTTC. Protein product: CASRTSGTRPYEQYF.

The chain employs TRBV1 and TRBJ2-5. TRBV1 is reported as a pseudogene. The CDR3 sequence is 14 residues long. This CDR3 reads CTSSQSSAQETQYF. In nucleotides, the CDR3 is TGCACCAGCAGCCAATCTTCAGCCCAAGAGACCCAGTACTTC.